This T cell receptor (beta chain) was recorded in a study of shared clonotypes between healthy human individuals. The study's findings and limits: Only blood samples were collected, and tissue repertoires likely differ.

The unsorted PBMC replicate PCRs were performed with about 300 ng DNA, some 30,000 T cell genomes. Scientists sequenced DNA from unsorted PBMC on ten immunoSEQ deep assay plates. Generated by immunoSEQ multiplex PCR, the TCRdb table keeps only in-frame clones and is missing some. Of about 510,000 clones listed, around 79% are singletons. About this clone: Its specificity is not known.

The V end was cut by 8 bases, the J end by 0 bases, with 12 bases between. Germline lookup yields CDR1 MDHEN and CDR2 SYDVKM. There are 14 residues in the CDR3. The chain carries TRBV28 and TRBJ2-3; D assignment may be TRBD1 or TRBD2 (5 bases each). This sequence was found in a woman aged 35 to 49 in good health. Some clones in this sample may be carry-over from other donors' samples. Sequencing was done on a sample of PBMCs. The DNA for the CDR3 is TGTGCCAGCTCTGGGGGAACTAGCACAGATACGCAGTATTTT. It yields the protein CASSGGTSTDTQYF.